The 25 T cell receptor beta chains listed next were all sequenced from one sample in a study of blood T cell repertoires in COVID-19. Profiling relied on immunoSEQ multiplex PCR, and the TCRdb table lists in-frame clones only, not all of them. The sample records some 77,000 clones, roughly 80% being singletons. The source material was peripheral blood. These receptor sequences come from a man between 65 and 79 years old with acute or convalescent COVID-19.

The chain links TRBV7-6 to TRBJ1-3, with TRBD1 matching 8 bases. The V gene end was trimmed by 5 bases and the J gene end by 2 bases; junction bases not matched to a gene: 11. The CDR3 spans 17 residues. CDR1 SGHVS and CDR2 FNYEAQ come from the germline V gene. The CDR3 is CASSQIGDRGPGNTIYF. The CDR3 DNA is TGTGCCAGCAGCCAAATCGGAGACAGGGGACCTGGAAACACCATATATTTT.

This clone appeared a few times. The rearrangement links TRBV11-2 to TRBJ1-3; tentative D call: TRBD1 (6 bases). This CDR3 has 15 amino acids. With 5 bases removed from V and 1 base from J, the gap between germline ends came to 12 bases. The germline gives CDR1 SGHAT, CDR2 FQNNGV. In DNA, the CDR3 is TGTGCCAGCAGCCGCAGGGGTTTATCTGGAAACACCATATATTTT. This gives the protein CASSRRGLSGNTIYF.

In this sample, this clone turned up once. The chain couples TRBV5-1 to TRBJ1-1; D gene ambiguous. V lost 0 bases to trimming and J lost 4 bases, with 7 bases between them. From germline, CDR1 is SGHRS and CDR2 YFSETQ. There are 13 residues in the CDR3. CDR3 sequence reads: CASSLGAGTEAFF. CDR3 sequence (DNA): TGCGCCAGCAGCTTGGGCGCGGGCACTGAAGCTTTCTTT.

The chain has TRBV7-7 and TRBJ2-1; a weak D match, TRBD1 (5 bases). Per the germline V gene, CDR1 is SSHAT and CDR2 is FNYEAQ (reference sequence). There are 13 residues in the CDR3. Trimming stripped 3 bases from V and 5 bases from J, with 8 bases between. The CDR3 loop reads CASSFGQNNEQFF. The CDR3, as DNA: TGTGCCAGCAGCTTTGGACAAAACAATGAGCAGTTCTTC.

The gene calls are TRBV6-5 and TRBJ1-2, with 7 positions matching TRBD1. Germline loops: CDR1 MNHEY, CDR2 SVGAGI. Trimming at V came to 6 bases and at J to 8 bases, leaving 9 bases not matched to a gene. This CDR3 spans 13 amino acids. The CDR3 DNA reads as TGTGCCAGCAGCGACAGGGTTGGGGGCGGCTACACCTTC. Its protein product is CASSDRVGGGYTF.

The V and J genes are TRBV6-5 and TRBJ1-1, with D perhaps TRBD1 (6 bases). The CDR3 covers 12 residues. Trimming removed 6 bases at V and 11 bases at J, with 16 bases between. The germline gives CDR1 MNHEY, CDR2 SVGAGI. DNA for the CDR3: TGTGCCAGCAGCCAAAACAGGGCTCGGGCTTTCTTT. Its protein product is CASSQNRARAFF.

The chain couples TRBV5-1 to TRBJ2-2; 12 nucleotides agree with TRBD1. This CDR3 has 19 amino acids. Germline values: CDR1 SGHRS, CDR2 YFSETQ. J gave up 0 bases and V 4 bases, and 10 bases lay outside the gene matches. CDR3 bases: TGCGCCAGCAGCCCCCTCGCCGGGACAGGGGGCACGAACACCGGGGAGCTGTTTTTT. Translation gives CASSPLAGTGGTNTGELFF. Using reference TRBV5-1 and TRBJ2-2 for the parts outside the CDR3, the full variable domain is KAGVTQTPRYLIKTRGQQVTLSCSPISGHRSVSWYQQTPGQGLQFLFEYFSETQRNKGNFPGRFSGRQFSNSRSEMNVSTLELGDSALYLCASSPLAGTGGTNTGELFFGEGSRLTVL.

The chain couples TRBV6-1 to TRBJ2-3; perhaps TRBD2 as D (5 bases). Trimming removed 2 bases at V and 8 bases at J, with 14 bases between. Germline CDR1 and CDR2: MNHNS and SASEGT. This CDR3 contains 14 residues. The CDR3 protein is CASSEYPTAGTQYF. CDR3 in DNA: TGTGCCAGCAGTGAATATCCGACGGCGGGTACGCAGTATTTT.

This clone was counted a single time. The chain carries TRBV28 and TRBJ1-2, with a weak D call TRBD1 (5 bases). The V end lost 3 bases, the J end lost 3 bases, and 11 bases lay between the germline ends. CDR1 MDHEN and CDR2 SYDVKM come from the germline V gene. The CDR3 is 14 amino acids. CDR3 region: CASSLRGNYYGYTF. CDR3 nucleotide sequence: TGTGCCAGCAGTTTGCGGGGGAATTACTATGGCTACACCTTC.

The CDR3 protein is CASSLYRASTDTQYF. The CDR3 DNA follows: TGTGCCAGCAGTTTATACAGAGCTAGCACAGATACGCAGTATTTT. V and J are TRBV27 and TRBJ2-3; D ambiguous. V was shortened by 1 base and J by 0 bases, with 8 bases between the two germline ends. Germline V gene data show CDR1 as MNHEY and CDR2 as SMNVEV (reference sequence). The CDR3 totals 15 residues.

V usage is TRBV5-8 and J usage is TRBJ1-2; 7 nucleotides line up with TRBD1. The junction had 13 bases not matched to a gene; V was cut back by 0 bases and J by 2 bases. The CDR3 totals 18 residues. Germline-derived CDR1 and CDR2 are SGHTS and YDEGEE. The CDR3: CASSLGASWGQRNYGYTF. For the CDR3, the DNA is TGTGCCAGCAGCTTGGGCGCTTCTTGGGGACAGAGGAACTATGGCTACACCTTC.

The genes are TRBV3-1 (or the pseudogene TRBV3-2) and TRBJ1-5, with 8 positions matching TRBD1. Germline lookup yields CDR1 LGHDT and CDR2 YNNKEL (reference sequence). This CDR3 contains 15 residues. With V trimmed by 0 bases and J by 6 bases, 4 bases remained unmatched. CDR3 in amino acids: CASSQDGTGPQPQHF. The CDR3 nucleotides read TGTGCCAGCAGCCAAGATGGGACAGGCCCTCAGCCCCAGCATTTT.

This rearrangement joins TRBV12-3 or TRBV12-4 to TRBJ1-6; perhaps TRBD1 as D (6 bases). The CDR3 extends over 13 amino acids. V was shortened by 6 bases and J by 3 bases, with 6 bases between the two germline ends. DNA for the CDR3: TGTGCCAGCAGACAGGGCTATAATTCACCCCTCCACTTT. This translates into CASRQGYNSPLHF.

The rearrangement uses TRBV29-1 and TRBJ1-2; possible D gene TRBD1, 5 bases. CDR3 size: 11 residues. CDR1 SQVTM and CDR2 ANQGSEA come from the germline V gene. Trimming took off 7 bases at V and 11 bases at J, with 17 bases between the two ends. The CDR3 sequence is CSGGAGLEYTF. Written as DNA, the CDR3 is TGCAGCGGGGGTGCGGGGCTGGAGTACACCTTC.

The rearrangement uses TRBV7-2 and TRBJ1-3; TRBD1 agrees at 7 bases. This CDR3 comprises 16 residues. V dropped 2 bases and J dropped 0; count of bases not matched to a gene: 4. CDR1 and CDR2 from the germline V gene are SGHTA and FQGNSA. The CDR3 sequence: CASSLTGTDSGNTIYF. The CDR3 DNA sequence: TGTGCCAGCAGCTTAACCGGGACAGACTCTGGAAACACCATATATTTT.

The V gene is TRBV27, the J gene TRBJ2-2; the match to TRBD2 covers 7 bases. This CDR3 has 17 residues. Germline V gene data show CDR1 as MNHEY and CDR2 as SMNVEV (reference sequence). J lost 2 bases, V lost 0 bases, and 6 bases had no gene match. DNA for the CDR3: TGTGCCAGCAGTTTATCGAGGTCGGGACTAAACACCGGGGAGCTGTTTTTT. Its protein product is CASSLSRSGLNTGELFF.

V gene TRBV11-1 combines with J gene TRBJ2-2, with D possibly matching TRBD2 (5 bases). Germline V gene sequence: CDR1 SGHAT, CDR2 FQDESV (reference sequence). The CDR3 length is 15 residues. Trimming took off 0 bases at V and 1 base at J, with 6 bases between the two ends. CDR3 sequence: CASSLAAGNTGELFF. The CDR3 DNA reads TGTGCCAGCAGCTTAGCGGCGGGGAACACCGGGGAGCTGTTTTTT.

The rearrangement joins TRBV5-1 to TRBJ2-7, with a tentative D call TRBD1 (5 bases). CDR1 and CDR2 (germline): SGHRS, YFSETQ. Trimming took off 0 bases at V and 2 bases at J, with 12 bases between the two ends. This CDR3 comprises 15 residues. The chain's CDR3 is CASSLEGAYAYEQYF. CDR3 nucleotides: TGCGCCAGCAGCTTGGAAGGGGCTTACGCCTACGAGCAGTACTTC.

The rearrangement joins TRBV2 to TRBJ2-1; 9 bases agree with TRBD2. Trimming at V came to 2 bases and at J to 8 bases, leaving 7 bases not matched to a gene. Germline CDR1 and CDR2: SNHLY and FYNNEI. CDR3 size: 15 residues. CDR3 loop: CASSESGLAQDEQFF. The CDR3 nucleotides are TGTGCCAGCAGTGAATCGGGACTAGCTCAGGATGAGCAGTTCTTC. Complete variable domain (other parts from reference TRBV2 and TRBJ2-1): EPEVTQTPSHQVTQMGQEVILRCVPISNHLYFYWYRQILGQKVEFLVSFYNNEISEKSEIFDDQFSVERPDGSNFTLKIRSTKLEDSAMYFCASSESGLAQDEQFFGPGTRLTVL.

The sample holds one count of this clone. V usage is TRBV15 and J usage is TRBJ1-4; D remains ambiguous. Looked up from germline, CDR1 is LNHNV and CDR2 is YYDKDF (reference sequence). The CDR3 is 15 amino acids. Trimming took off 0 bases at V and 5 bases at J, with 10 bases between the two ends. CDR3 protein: CATSRERQRNEKLFF. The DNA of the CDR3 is TGTGCCACCAGCAGAGAACGTCAGCGAAATGAAAAACTGTTTTTT. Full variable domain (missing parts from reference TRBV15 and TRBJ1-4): DAMVIQNPRYQVTQFGKPVTLSCSQTLNHNVMYWYQQKSSQAPKLLFHYYDKDFNNEADTPDNFQSRRPNTSFCFLDIRSPGLGDTAMYLCATSRERQRNEKLFFGSGTQLSVL.

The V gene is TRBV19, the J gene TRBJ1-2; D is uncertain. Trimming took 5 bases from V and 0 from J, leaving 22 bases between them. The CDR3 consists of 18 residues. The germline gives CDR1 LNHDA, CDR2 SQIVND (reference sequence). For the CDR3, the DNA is TGTGCCAGTAGTGAGCAAGAGTCGCATCCCGGAGCTAACTATGGCTACACCTTC. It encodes CASSEQESHPGANYGYTF.

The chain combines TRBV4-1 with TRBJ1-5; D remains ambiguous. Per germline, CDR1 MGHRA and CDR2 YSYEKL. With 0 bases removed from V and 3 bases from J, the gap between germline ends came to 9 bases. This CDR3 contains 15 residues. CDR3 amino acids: CASSQDFGFNQPQHF. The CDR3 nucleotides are TGCGCCAGCAGCCAAGATTTCGGGTTCAATCAGCCCCAGCATTTT.

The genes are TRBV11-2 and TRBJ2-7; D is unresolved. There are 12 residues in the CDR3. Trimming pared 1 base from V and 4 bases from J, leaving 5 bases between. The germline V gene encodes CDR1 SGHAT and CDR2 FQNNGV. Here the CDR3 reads CASSLGQYEQYF. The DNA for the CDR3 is TGTGCCAGCAGCTTAGGCCAGTACGAGCAGTACTTC.

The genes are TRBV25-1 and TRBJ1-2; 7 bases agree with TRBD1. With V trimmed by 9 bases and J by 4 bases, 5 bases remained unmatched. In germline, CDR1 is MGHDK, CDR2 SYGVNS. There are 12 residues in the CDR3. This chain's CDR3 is CASRDSLYGYTF. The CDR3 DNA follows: TGTGCCAGTCGGGACAGCCTCTATGGCTACACCTTC.

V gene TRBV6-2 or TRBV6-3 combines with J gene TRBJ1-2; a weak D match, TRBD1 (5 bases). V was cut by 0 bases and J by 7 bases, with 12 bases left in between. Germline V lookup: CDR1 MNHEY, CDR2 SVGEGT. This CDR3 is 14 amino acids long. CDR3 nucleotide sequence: TGTGCCAGCAGTTACTCGTCCAGGGAATCTGGCTACACCTTC. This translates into CASSYSSRESGYTF.